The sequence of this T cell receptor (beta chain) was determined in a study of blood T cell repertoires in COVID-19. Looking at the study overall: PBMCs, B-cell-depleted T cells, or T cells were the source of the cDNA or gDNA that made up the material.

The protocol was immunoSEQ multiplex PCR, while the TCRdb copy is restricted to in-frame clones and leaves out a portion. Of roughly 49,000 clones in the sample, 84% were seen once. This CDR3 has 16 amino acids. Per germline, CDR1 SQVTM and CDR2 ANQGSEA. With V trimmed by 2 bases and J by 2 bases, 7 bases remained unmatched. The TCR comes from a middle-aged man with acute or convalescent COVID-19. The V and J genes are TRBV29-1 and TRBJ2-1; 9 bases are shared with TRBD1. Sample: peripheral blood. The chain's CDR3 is CSVEPPDRGTYNEQFF. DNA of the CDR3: TGCAGCGTTGAACCACCAGACAGGGGGACCTACAATGAGCAGTTCTTC.